This T cell receptor beta chain was documented in a study of blood T cell repertoires in COVID-19. Overall study context: Some COVID-19 samples were acute and others convalescent; all came from the United States, Italy and Spain. PBMCs, B-cell-depleted T cells, or T cells were the source of the cDNA or gDNA that made up the material.

The V and J ends lost 0 bases and 5 bases respectively, with 16 bases between them. Germline CDR1 reads LGHNA; CDR2 reads YNFKEQ. This CDR3 contains 17 residues. In the study's own analysis: Estimates of nucleated cell counts were drawn from the amplification of reference gene primers. TCRdb's table, derived via immunoSEQ multiplex PCR, lists solely in-frame clones and lacks some. V, J and clone size were drawn from that table, and D and trimming were deduced from the DNA. The sample carries approximately 300,000 clones, approximately 85% recorded once. Seattle cases were enrolled at active infection and followed longitudinally.

Sequenced: peripheral blood. This receptor was identified in a human donor with COVID-19, enrolled during active disease. The donor label of this sample is uncertain. The V gene is TRBV4-2, the J gene TRBJ2-2; weak D call: TRBD2 (6 bases). The CDR3 sequence is CASSQDQNVRGTGELFF. The CDR3 coding sequence is TGTGCCAGCAGCCAAGATCAAAACGTACGGGGGACCGGGGAGCTGTTTTTT.